The T cell receptor beta chain under discussion was sequenced for a study of cytomegalovirus exposure and HLA in healthy donors. 13 Jbeta primers and 60 Vbeta primers were used for the PCR. This table comes from immunoSEQ multiplex PCR, and its TCRdb copy is limited to in-frame clones, with some not included. The sample lists some 170,000 clones; 80% were seen once. This clone came up once. CDR3 length: 16 amino acids. Trimming took 8 bases from V and 0 from J, leaving 18 bases between them. Germline assignment: CDR1 KGHSH and CDR2 LQKENI. V gene TRBV18 combines with J gene TRBJ2-3, with TRBD2 as a possible D gene (6 bases). Sequencing was performed on PBMCs. The source of this sequence is a man between 18 and 35 years old in good health and CMV-seropositive. CDR3 nucleotide sequence: TGTGCCAGCCTCCGAACCGCGGGGCCTAGCACAGATACGCAGTATTTT. Translating it yields CASLRTAGPSTDTQYF.